The sequence of this T cell receptor beta chain was determined in a study of Graves' ophthalmopathy and Graves' hyperthyroidism. Amplification of the TCR beta CDR3 regions used RNA transcripts (as template). First-round RT-PCR used HTBI primers; second-round multiplex PCR followed. TCRdb redid the calling of the multiplex PCR reads with MiXCR, one entry per CDR3 protein. This table has about 620,000 distinct CDR3 sequences, over 20% appearing once. In its sample, this clonotype was seen a few times. This CDR3 is built from 12 residues. Germline CDR1 and CDR2: LGHDT and YNNKEL (reference sequence). V was pared by 4 bases and J by 6 bases, with 10 bases between.

Sequencing used peripheral blood. J is TRBJ2-7 and V is TRBV3-1; the D is unclear. The clonotype originates from a woman younger than 30 with stable Graves' hyperthyroidism. Some clones in this sample may be carry-over from other donors' samples. The CDR3 sequence: CASSPRPSEQYF. CDR3 nucleotides: TGTGCCAGCAGCCCTCGACCCTCCGAGCAGTACTTC.